What follows are 22 T cell receptor beta chains derived from one specimen sequenced in a study of T cell responses to AZD1222 COVID-19 vaccine. Libraries were prepared by immunoSEQ multiplex PCR; TCRdb keeps only in-frame clonotypes and omits some of them. Here the sample spans some 140,000 clones, approximately 90% being singletons. This sample comprised peripheral blood, obtained on day 0 of AZD1222 vaccination. Receptor source: an adult in good health.

This sequence joins TRBV5-1 and TRBJ2-1; TRBD2 might be the D (6 bases). Germline V gene lookup returns CDR1 SGHRS and CDR2 YFSETQ. The CDR3 sequence is 16 residues long. Trimming cost V 4 bases and J 0 bases, with 14 bases left between them. As DNA, the CDR3 is TGCGCCAGCAGCCCCCGGGGGAAGAGCTCCTACAATGAGCAGTTCTTC. Translating it yields CASSPRGKSSYNEQFF. The variable domain in full, with the rest retrieved from reference TRBV5-1 and TRBJ2-1, is KAGVTQTPRYLIKTRGQQVTLSCSPISGHRSVSWYQQTPGQGLQFLFEYFSETQRNKGNFPGRFSGRQFSNSRSEMNVSTLELGDSALYLCASSPRGKSSYNEQFFGPGTRLTVL.

V is TRBV6-5 and J is TRBJ1-5; D is unresolved. Trimming left V 6 bases short and J 2 bases short, with 14 bases between. CDR1 is MNHEY, CDR2 SVGAGI, per germline. This CDR3 is built from 15 residues. CDR3 nucleotides: TGTGCCAGCAGGCCGACACCCCTCGGCAATCAGCCCCAGCATTTT. Amino acids: CASRPTPLGNQPQHF.

The genes are TRBV6-5 and TRBJ2-7; D is possibly TRBD1 (6 bases). Trimming removed 6 bases at V and 3 bases at J, with 12 bases between. This CDR3 spans 13 amino acids. The germline gives CDR1 MNHEY, CDR2 SVGAGI. The CDR3 is CASSQDSYYEQYF. The CDR3 nucleotides are TGTGCCAGCAGCCAGGACAGCTACTACGAGCAGTACTTC.

The chain recombines TRBV27 with TRBJ2-1, with a tentative D call TRBD2 (6 bases). The CDR3 consists of 16 residues. Trimming removed 5 bases at V and 5 bases at J, with 19 bases between. Germline V gene data show CDR1 as MNHEY and CDR2 as SMNVEV (reference sequence). The CDR3 DNA reads as TGTGCCAGCAGTCCCTCCTGGCCCCGCGGGGACAATGAGCAGTTCTTC. Translating gives CASSPSWPRGDNEQFF.

This clone showed up just a few times. This chain uses TRBV6-4 with TRBJ2-1; D tentatively fits TRBD1 or TRBD2 (5 bases each). The CDR3 has 14 residues. V dropped 2 bases and J dropped 15 bases, with 20 bases sitting between them. The germline gives CDR1 MRHNA, CDR2 SNTAGT. The CDR3 DNA reads as TGTGCCAGCAGTGACCGGCCCGAGGGGTCCTCACGGTTCTTC. This gives the protein CASSDRPEGSSRFF.

The chain joins TRBV28 to TRBJ1-1; D possibly corresponds to TRBD1 (5 bases). V was trimmed by 3 bases and J by 5 bases, leaving 13 bases between them. Germline V gene data show CDR1 as MDHEN and CDR2 as SYDVKM. The CDR3 is 14 amino acids. In DNA, the CDR3 is TGTGCCAGCAGTTTGGGGGGTCCTAATACTGAAGCTTTCTTT. Its protein product is CASSLGGPNTEAFF.

This clone was seen once. The chain couples TRBV6-5 to TRBJ2-7, with D possibly being TRBD2 (6 bases). V was trimmed by 4 bases and J by 5 bases, leaving 15 bases between them. This CDR3 is built from 14 residues. CDR1 and CDR2 from the germline V gene are MNHEY and SVGAGI. In nucleotides, the CDR3 is TGTGCCAGCAGTTTCGGGACTCTATTGAACGAGCAGTACTTC. As protein: CASSFGTLLNEQYF.

The V and J genes are TRBV19 and TRBJ2-3; no clear D. Per germline, CDR1 LNHDA and CDR2 SQIVND (reference sequence). The V end was cut by 5 bases, the J end by 4 bases, with 7 bases between. CDR3 size: 12 residues. CDR3 sequence reads: CASSASSDTQYF. For the CDR3, the DNA is TGTGCCAGTAGTGCGAGTTCAGATACGCAGTATTTT.

The J gene is TRBJ2-7, the V gene TRBV7-3; possibly TRBD1 or TRBD2 for D (5 bases each). Germline lookup yields CDR1 SGHTA and CDR2 FQGTGA. Trimming cost V 2 bases and J 4 bases, with 24 bases left between them. CDR3 length: 18 residues. The chain's CDR3 is CASSLLFGARRSEYEQYF. The DNA for the CDR3 is TGTGCCAGCAGCTTATTATTCGGGGCCCGCAGGTCCGAGTACGAGCAGTACTTC.

This rearrangement joins TRBV11-2 to TRBJ2-1; 13 nucleotides align to TRBD2. Germline values: CDR1 SGHAT, CDR2 FQNNGV. CDR3 size: 15 residues. The V segment lost 4 bases and the J segment 12 bases; nucleotides outside the gene matches: 9. CDR3 loop: CASSSLAGGPLTQFF. DNA for the CDR3: TGTGCCAGCAGCTCACTAGCGGGAGGGCCTCTTACGCAGTTCTTC. Filled out from reference TRBV11-2 and TRBJ2-1, the complete variable domain reads EAGVAQSPRYKIIEKRQSVAFWCNPISGHATLYWYQQILGQGPKLLIQFQNNGVVDDSQLPKDRFSAERLKGVDSTLKIQPAKLEDSAVYLCASSSLAGGPLTQFFGPGTRLTVL.

The chain couples TRBV4-1 to TRBJ2-3, with TRBD2 matching over 11 bases. After removal of 0 bases from V and 4 bases from J, the junction contained 6 bases not matched to a gene. Germline V gives CDR1 MGHRA, CDR2 YSYEKL. This CDR3 is 17 amino acids long. CDR3 loop: CASSQELAGGRADTQYF. The CDR3 DNA reads TGCGCCAGCAGCCAAGAGCTAGCGGGGGGAAGGGCAGATACGCAGTATTTT.

V and J are TRBV11-3 and TRBJ2-7, with D tentatively TRBD1 (5 bases). CDR1 is SGHNT and CDR2 is YENEEA in the germline V gene. The CDR3 consists of 13 residues. V was trimmed by 5 bases and J by 6 bases, leaving 14 bases between them. CDR3 bases: TGTGCCAGCAGCCGATTAGGGGTAGGCGAGCAGTACTTC. It encodes CASSRLGVGEQYF. Full variable domain (rest looked up from reference TRBV11-3 and TRBJ2-7): EAGVVQSPRYKIIEKKQPVAFWCNPISGHNTLYWYLQNLGQGPELLIRYENEEAVDDSQLPKDRFSAERLKGVDSTLKIQPAELGDSAVYLCASSRLGVGEQYFGPGTRLTVT.

The J gene is TRBJ1-2, the V gene TRBV28, with 10 bases matching TRBD1. Germline V gene lookup returns CDR1 MDHEN and CDR2 SYDVKM. V was pared by 4 bases and J by 8 bases, with 7 bases of the junction left unmatched. The CDR3 spans 14 residues. CDR3 in amino acids: CASSSAGTGDGYTF. DNA for the CDR3: TGTGCCAGCAGTTCGGCCGGGACAGGGGACGGCTACACCTTC.

The chain links TRBV28 to TRBJ2-5; tentatively, D is TRBD2 (6 bases). CDR3 length: 13 residues. The germline CDR1 and CDR2 sequences are MDHEN and SYDVKM. The V end was cut by 6 bases, the J end by 4 bases, with 12 bases between. CDR3 residues: CASRGGTLETQYF. The CDR3 DNA sequence: TGTGCCAGCAGGGGAGGTACTCTAGAGACCCAGTACTTC.

The chain combines TRBV11-3 with TRBJ2-5; 13 bases map to TRBD2. Per the germline V gene, CDR1 is SGHNT and CDR2 is YENEEA. The ends lost 5 bases at V and 0 bases at J; junction bases unmatched: 6. The CDR3 length is 17 residues. The CDR3 sequence is CASSPGLAGAYQETQYF. CDR3 nucleotides: TGTGCCAGCAGCCCCGGACTAGCGGGGGCCTACCAAGAGACCCAGTACTTC.

The chain couples TRBV7-2 to TRBJ1-1; D perhaps matches TRBD1 (6 bases). The length of the CDR3 is 14 residues. V was clipped by 7 bases and J by 5 bases, with 17 bases between them. Germline lookup yields CDR1 SGHTA and CDR2 FQGNSA. The CDR3 protein is CASTRRGPLTEAFF. CDR3 nucleotide sequence: TGTGCCAGCACGCGCAGGGGCCCCCTAACTGAAGCTTTCTTT. The entire variable domain, with the rest obtained from reference TRBV7-2 and TRBJ1-1, is as follows: GAGVSQSPSNKVTEKGKDVELRCDPISGHTALYWYRQSLGQGLEFLIYFQGNSAPDKSGLPSDRFSAERTGGSVSTLTIQRTQQEDSAVYLCASTRRGPLTEAFFGQGTRLTVV.

This CDR3 reads CASSQEWTPAKNTEAFF. CDR3 nucleotides: TGCGCCAGCAGCCAAGAATGGACCCCGGCAAAGAACACTGAAGCTTTCTTT. V usage is TRBV4-3 and J usage is TRBJ1-1; no clear D. Germline CDR1 reads LGHNA; CDR2 reads YSLEER. The CDR3 is 17 residues long. The V end was cut by 0 bases, the J end by 1 base, with 15 bases between.

This rearrangement joins TRBV27 to TRBJ2-7; 9 bases map to TRBD2. Germline V gives CDR1 MNHEY, CDR2 SMNVEV (reference sequence). The CDR3 loop spans 15 amino acids. The junction had 7 bases not matched to a gene; V was cut back by 6 bases and J by 1 base. The CDR3 DNA reads TGTGCCAGCAGGATTGGAGCGGGAGGTTCCTACGAGCAGTACTTC. It is translated as CASRIGAGGSYEQYF.

The chain uses TRBV2 and TRBJ2-4; no clear D. CDR1 is SNHLY, CDR2 FYNNEI, per germline. V lost 3 bases and J lost 2, with 11 bases in between. This CDR3 comprises 15 residues. CDR3 in amino acids: CASSDHPLSKNIQYF. The CDR3 bases are TGTGCCAGCAGTGACCACCCGTTATCCAAAAACATTCAGTACTTC.

V is TRBV5-1 and J is TRBJ1-1, with no clear D. The V gene's germline CDR1 is SGHRS and CDR2 YFSETQ. The CDR3 runs 16 residues. V was clipped by 0 bases and J by 3 bases, with 15 bases between them. CDR3 sequence reads: CASSLGQVLVYTEAFF. CDR3 coding DNA: TGCGCCAGCAGCTTGGGGCAGGTTCTCGTTTACACTGAAGCTTTCTTT.

The V gene is TRBV14, the J gene TRBJ2-1, with 9 bases lining up with TRBD2. V trimming: 0 bases; J trimming: 7 bases; junction bases outside the gene matches: 10. Germline V gene lookup returns CDR1 SGHDN and CDR2 FVKESK. The CDR3 loop spans 17 amino acids. DNA for the CDR3: TGTGCCAGCAGCCAAGAGAAAAGTAGCGGGGGCTGGAATGAGCAGTTCTTC. Its translation: CASSQEKSSGGWNEQFF.

The chain is built from TRBV19 and TRBJ2-3; D may match TRBD1 or TRBD2 (5 bases each). Trimming pared 3 bases from V and 5 bases from J, leaving 12 bases between. This CDR3 is 14 amino acids long. Germline lookup yields CDR1 LNHDA and CDR2 SQIVND (reference sequence). CDR3 nucleotides: TGTGCCAGTAGTATCTCTGCTGGGGGAGATACGCAGTATTTT. Protein product: CASSISAGGDTQYF.